One sample yielded the 17 T cell receptor beta chains listed below, sequenced in a study of T cell responses to AZD1222 COVID-19 vaccine. This table comes from immunoSEQ multiplex PCR, and its TCRdb copy is limited to in-frame clones, with some not included. The sample lists 100,000 or so clones, approximately 87% occurring once. Material: peripheral blood, obtained on day 0 of AZD1222 vaccination. These receptors all come from an adult in good health.

The chain links TRBV19 to TRBJ1-2; TRBD1 is a possible D gene (6 bases). Between the trimmed V and J ends, which lost 8 bases and 5 bases, there was a span of 18 bases. This CDR3 spans 14 amino acids. CDR1 and CDR2 (germline): LNHDA, SQIVND (reference sequence). Here the CDR3 DNA reads TGTGCCAGTTTACCCCAGGGGCCAGGGTATGGCTACACCTTC. The encoded protein is CASLPQGPGYGYTF.

The rearrangement uses TRBV19 and TRBJ1-6; D gene uncertain. This CDR3 is built from 15 residues. Trimming stripped 1 base from V and 7 bases from J, with 11 bases between. The V gene's germline CDR1 is LNHDA and CDR2 SQIVND (reference sequence). DNA for the CDR3: TGTGCCAGTAGTATAGGAGGAGTTGGCAATTCACCCCTCCACTTT. Its translation: CASSIGGVGNSPLHF.

The rearrangement uses TRBV11-2 and TRBJ2-1; 10 bases match TRBD2. The CDR3 sequence is 18 residues long. The V gene's germline CDR1 is SGHAT and CDR2 FQNNGV. J lost 3 bases, V lost 2 bases, and 10 bases had no gene match. In nucleotides, the CDR3 is TGTGCCAGCAGCTTAAGGACAAGGACTAGCGGAGACTACAATGAGCAGTTCTTC. This translates into CASSLRTRTSGDYNEQFF.

The chain employs TRBV5-1 and TRBJ1-1, with D perhaps matching TRBD1 (6 bases). V lost 3 bases and J 3 bases, leaving 24 bases between the germline ends. The germline V gene encodes CDR1 SGHRS and CDR2 YFSETQ. This CDR3 has 18 amino acids. Written as DNA, the CDR3 is TGCGCCAGCAGCTCGATAGCCGGGGGGGCAGGGACCTACACTGAAGCTTTCTTT. This translates into CASSSIAGGAGTYTEAFF.

This clone was found once. DNA for the CDR3: TGTGCCAGCAGCCACTCCAGAGGACAGGGGGCCCGAGGAACGCAGTATTTT. This translates into CASSHSRGQGARGTQYF. The chain recombines TRBV3-1 (or the pseudogene TRBV3-2) with TRBJ2-3, with 11 nucleotides matching TRBD1. V gave up 3 bases and J gave up 9 bases; unmatched junction bases: 14. CDR1 and CDR2 from the germline V gene are LGHDT and YNNKEL (reference sequence). This CDR3 spans 17 amino acids.

The rearrangement joins TRBV19 to TRBJ2-5; no firm D call. Germline V gene data show CDR1 as LNHDA and CDR2 as SQIVND (reference sequence). This CDR3 comprises 13 residues. V shed 1 base and J shed 1 base, with 4 bases lying between them. CDR3 nucleotide sequence: TGTGCCAGTAGTATAGGCTTCCAAGAGACCCAGTACTTC. It encodes CASSIGFQETQYF.

The chain couples TRBV4-1 to TRBJ1-2; D gene uncertain. This CDR3 contains 15 residues. V dropped 2 bases and J dropped 1 base, with 11 bases sitting between them. Germline V gene sequence: CDR1 MGHRA, CDR2 YSYEKL. The CDR3 loop is CASSQRAASNYGYTF. The CDR3 bases are TGCGCCAGCAGCCAAAGGGCTGCGAGTAACTATGGCTACACCTTC.

This chain connects TRBV6-5 to TRBJ2-1, with D perhaps TRBD1 or TRBD2 (6 bases each). V was cut by 11 bases and J by 7 bases, with 18 bases left in between. CDR3 size: 13 residues. The germline V gene encodes CDR1 MNHEY and CDR2 SVGAGI. CDR3 loop: CALGRGDTNEQFF. The CDR3 DNA reads TGTGCCCTTGGTAGGGGGGACACTAATGAGCAGTTCTTC.

In this sample, this clone turned up once. The chain uses TRBV9 and TRBJ2-5, with TRBD2 matching 8 bases. The germline CDR1 and CDR2 sequences are SGDLS and YYNGEE. The ends lost 4 bases at V and 1 base at J; junction bases unmatched: 6. The CDR3 loop spans 15 amino acids. The CDR3 sequence is CASSPTGGGQETQYF. CDR3 bases: TGTGCCAGCAGCCCCACGGGGGGGGGCCAAGAGACCCAGTACTTC.

Comments on this clone: Other nucleotide sequences in the sample specify the same CDR3. The CDR3 spells CASSVGQGSYNEQFF. CDR3 in DNA: TGTGCCAGCAGCGTGGGACAGGGGTCCTACAATGAGCAGTTCTTC. V and J are TRBV9 and TRBJ2-1; the match to TRBD1 covers 10 bases. Per germline, CDR1 SGDLS and CDR2 YYNGEE. J gave up 1 base and V 2 bases, and 0 bases lay outside the gene matches. This CDR3 region has 15 residues. The full variable domain, completed using reference TRBV9 and TRBJ2-1, is DSGVTQTPKHLITATGQRVTLRCSPRSGDLSVYWYQQSLDQGLQFLIQYYNGEERAKGNILERFSAQQFPDLHSELNLSSLELGDSALYFCASSVGQGSYNEQFFGPGTRLTVL.

V usage is TRBV5-5 and J usage is TRBJ1-1, with TRBD1 as a possible D gene (6 bases). The CDR3 extends over 16 amino acids. Trimming pared 2 bases from V and 11 bases from J, leaving 25 bases between. CDR1 and CDR2 (germline): SGHKS, YYEKEE (reference sequence). This CDR3 is CASSLAGGGGGRVAFF. CDR3 coding DNA: TGTGCCAGCAGCTTAGCCGGGGGCGGAGGGGGGCGTGTGGCTTTCTTT. The whole variable domain, filled in from reference TRBV5-5 and TRBJ1-1, reads DAGVTQSPTHLIKTRGQQVTLRCSPISGHKSVSWYQQVLGQGPQFIFQYYEKEERGRGNFPDRFSARQFPNYSSELNVNALLLGDSALYLCASSLAGGGGGRVAFFGQGTRLTVV.

The chain has TRBV19 and TRBJ2-2; TRBD1 is a possible D gene (6 bases). This CDR3 spans 15 amino acids. Trimming pared 1 base from V and 6 bases from J, leaving 12 bases between. Germline lookup yields CDR1 LNHDA and CDR2 SQIVND (reference sequence). Here the CDR3 reads CASSIGPGAAGELFF. The CDR3, as DNA: TGTGCCAGTAGTATAGGGCCAGGGGCGGCCGGGGAGCTGTTTTTT.

V usage is TRBV2 and J usage is TRBJ2-2, with TRBD1 matching over 7 bases. Germline trimming cut 6 bases from V and 4 bases from J; bases unmatched to any gene: 8. CDR3 length equals 15 residues. CDR1 is SNHLY, CDR2 FYNNEI, per germline. In DNA, the CDR3 is TGTGCCAGCAGCGCGAACAGGGGTCGCACCGGGGAGCTGTTTTTT. Amino acid sequence: CASSANRGRTGELFF.

The rearrangement links TRBV11-3 to TRBJ2-3, with D possibly matching TRBD2 (6 bases). The germline V and J ends were trimmed by 5 bases and 0 bases, with 12 bases remaining between them. Germline CDR1 reads SGHNT; CDR2 reads YENEEA. CDR3 length equals 15 residues. CDR3 bases: TGTGCCAGCAGCGAGGGACTCCCTAGCACAGATACGCAGTATTTT. The encoded protein is CASSEGLPSTDTQYF.

This clone was seen more than once but under ten times. V usage is TRBV11-3 and J usage is TRBJ1-6; D ambiguous. V lost 5 bases and J lost 8, with 10 bases in between. The CDR3 contains 13 residues. CDR1 is SGHNT and CDR2 is YENEEA in the germline V gene. CDR3 sequence reads: CASSRLRDSPLHF. The DNA for the CDR3 is TGTGCCAGCAGCCGTCTGAGAGATTCACCCCTCCACTTT.

Only a few counts were recorded for this clone. This chain uses TRBV6-5 with TRBJ1-1; D may be TRBD1 (6 bases). Trimming took off 6 bases at V and 1 base at J, with 12 bases between the two ends. The length of the CDR3 is 14 residues. Germline CDR1 reads MNHEY; CDR2 reads SVGAGI. CDR3 in amino acids: CASRVIRGNTEAFF. In DNA, the CDR3 is TGTGCCAGCAGAGTTATCAGGGGGAACACTGAAGCTTTCTTT.

The chain employs TRBV18 and TRBJ2-1; 7 bases line up with TRBD1. CDR1 KGHSH and CDR2 LQKENI come from the germline V gene. This CDR3 spans 14 amino acids. J was trimmed by 3 bases and V by 5 bases; bases with no gene match: 4. The CDR3, as DNA: TGTGCCAGCTCAGCTGACAGGGTCTACAATGAGCAGTTCTTC. This gives the protein CASSADRVYNEQFF.